This TCR beta chain was profiled in a study of PD-L1 blockade in urothelial cancer. Across the whole study: As for prior chemotherapy regimens, patients had received 0 to 3. Blood analyses occurred 3 weeks (second dose) and 6 weeks post treatment start. Blood yielded a median of around 150,000 T cells per sample.

The sample's time point: pretreatment peripheral blood. Patients were living with locally advanced or metastatic urothelial carcinoma. Clones were read by immunoSEQ multiplex PCR, and TCRdb kept only the in-frame ones, dropping some. The data hold 90,000 to 100,000 clones, with nearly 90% observed a single time. The J segment lost 7 bases and the V segment lost 6 bases, leaving 11 bases of the junction unmatched. The CDR3 runs to 14 residues. Germline V gives CDR1 SNHLY, CDR2 FYNNEI. This clonotype was sampled from a man in his sixties with urothelial cancer. Here the sequenced sample was PBMCs, taken around atezolizumab (anti-PD-L1) treatment. The chain is built from TRBV2 and TRBJ2-7; 8 bases line up with TRBD2. CDR3 protein: CASSQLTSGGEQYF. The CDR3 DNA is TGTGCCAGCAGCCAACTTACTAGCGGAGGGGAGCAGTACTTC.